A selection of T cell receptor beta chains follows, all from one sample in a study of CD8 T cells in Susac syndrome. TCRdb re-analysed the immunoSEQ multiplex PCR reads in MiXCR, keeping a single row per CDR3 protein. The sample includes roughly 67,000 distinct CDR3 sequences, about 95% of them seen just once. The sample was CD8+ T cells from PBMCs. The origin of the receptors is a human donor with multiple sclerosis. Both conserved end residues are part of each CDR3. The D gene is left open where the match is weak. Rows give clone size only sometimes, using once, few, many, or a class for an expanded clone.

V	size	D	J	CDR3	DNA
TRBV5-1	-	TRBD1	TRBJ2-7	CATTWTGFSSYEQYF	TGCGCCACCACTTGGACAGGGTTCTCCTCCTACGAGCAGTACTTC
TRBV5-1	-	-	TRBJ2-1	CASSFVTVLDEQFF	TGCGCCAGCAGCTTCGTAACAGTCTTGGATGAGCAGTTCTTC
TRBV29-1	-	-	TRBJ1-1	CSVEGRMNTEAFF	TGCAGCGTTGAAGGGCGGATGAACACTGAAGCTTTCTTT
TRBV30	-	-	TRBJ1-5	CAWNIVNQPQHF	TGTGCCTGGAACATCGTGAATCAGCCCCAGCATTTT
TRBV5-1	few	-	TRBJ2-2	CASSFWAENTGELFF	TGCGCCAGCAGCTTTTGGGCAGAGAACACCGGGGAGCTGTTTTTT
TRBV27	-	TRBD1	TRBJ2-5	CASSFLEGARETQYF	TGTGCCAGCAGTTTTTTAGAGGGGGCCAGGGAGACCCAGTACTTC
TRBV12-3/TRBV12-4	-	-	TRBJ2-7	CASSELDSAYEQYF	TGTGCCAGCAGTGAGCTGGACAGCGCCTACGAGCAGTACTTC
TRBV13	-	-	TRBJ1-1	CASSPTGSEAFF	TGTGCCAGCAGCCCGACAGGAAGTGAAGCTTTCTTT
TRBV7-8	-	TRBD2	TRBJ2-5	CASSLRGGLAGGETQYF	TGTGCCAGCAGCTTAAGAGGGGGTCTAGCGGGAGGAGAGACCCAGTACTTC
TRBV7-2	once	-	TRBJ1-1	CASSLGRRTEAFF	TGTGCCAGCAGCTTGGGCAGGAGGACTGAAGCTTTCTTT
TRBV7-6	-	-	TRBJ1-1	CASSAPGASNTEAFF	TGTGCCAGCAGCGCCCCGGGAGCATCGAACACTGAAGCTTTCTTT
TRBV9	-	-	TRBJ2-7	CASSVGDQGYEQYF	TGTGCCAGCAGCGTAGGGGATCAGGGCTACGAGCAGTACTTC
TRBV7-9	-	-	TRBJ2-7	CASSTVRGSYEQYF	TGTGCCAGCTCCACAGTTCGGGGCTCCTACGAGCAGTACTTC
TRBV20-1	-	-	TRBJ2-3	CSANSPLTDTQYF	TGCAGTGCTAACTCGCCCTTAACAGATACGCAGTATTTT
TRBV30	-	TRBD2	TRBJ2-6	CAWRGTSGRSYPGANVLTF	TGTGCCTGGAGGGGGACTAGCGGGAGGTCTTACCCTGGGGCCAACGTCCTGACTTTC
TRBV9	-	-	TRBJ2-7	CASSQGGPENEQYF	TGTGCCAGCAGTCAGGGGGGGCCGGAGAACGAGCAGTACTTC
TRBV2	-	-	TRBJ2-7	CASTSLGELYEQYF	TGTGCCAGCACCTCCCTGGGGGAGCTTTACGAGCAGTACTTC
TRBV6-1	few	-	TRBJ2-5	CASSEDRDQETQYF	TGTGCCAGCAGTGAAGATAGGGACCAAGAGACCCAGTACTTC
TRBV2	-	-	TRBJ2-2	CASSEARFLTGELFF	TGTGCCAGCAGTGAAGCGCGCTTCCTCACCGGGGAGCTGTTTTTT
TRBV2	-	-	TRBJ2-3	CASSRLVASTDTQYF	TGTGCCAGCAGCCGACTAGTAGCTAGCACAGATACGCAGTATTTT
TRBV6-2/TRBV6-3	-	-	TRBJ2-5	CASSSTVKETQYF	TGTGCCAGCAGTTCGACAGTCAAAGAGACCCAGTACTTC
TRBV7-9	-	TRBD1	TRBJ2-2	CASSRTGPNTGELFF	TGTGCCAGCAGTCGGACAGGCCCGAACACCGGGGAGCTGTTTTTT
TRBV29-1	once	-	TRBJ1-2	CSVEDQGPNYGYTF	TGCAGCGTTGAAGATCAGGGCCCTAACTATGGCTACACCTTC
TRBV5-6	once	TRBD1	TRBJ2-1	CASSPLPRQGEGEQFF	TGTGCCAGCAGTCCTCTGCCGCGACAGGGAGAAGGTGAGCAGTTCTTC
TRBV7-6	-	-	TRBJ2-2	CASSLKGGGAGELFF	TGTGCCAGCAGCTTAAAGGGGGGAGGAGCCGGGGAGCTGTTTTTT
TRBV27	-	TRBD2	TRBJ2-2	CASSPLAGWSGELFF	TGTGCCAGCAGCCCGCTAGCGGGGTGGAGCGGGGAGCTGTTTTTT
TRBV2	-	-	TRBJ1-1	CASNSIPGETEAFF	TGTGCCAGCAATAGTATCCCCGGGGAAACTGAAGCTTTCTTT
TRBV6-5	-	-	TRBJ1-1	CASSYSTGAALNTEAFF	TGTGCCAGCAGTTACTCGACGGGAGCAGCCCTGAACACTGAAGCTTTCTTT
TRBV7-2	-	TRBD1	TRBJ2-7	CASSLGYRDRGYEQYF	TGTGCCAGCAGCTTAGGCTACCGGGACAGGGGATACGAGCAGTACTTC
TRBV14	-	-	TRBJ1-2	CASSPSDRSGAHGYTF	TGTGCCAGCAGCCCATCAGATCGGTCGGGCGCTCACGGCTACACCTTC
TRBV27	-	TRBD2	TRBJ2-1	CASSLPPGLAVYNEQFF	TGTGCCAGCAGTTTACCCCCCGGACTAGCGGTCTACAATGAGCAGTTCTTC
TRBV6-1	-	-	TRBJ1-1	CASSDIWAGNKDTEAFF	TGTGCCAGCAGTGATATCTGGGCAGGGAATAAGGACACTGAAGCTTTCTTT
TRBV6-5	-	-	TRBJ2-7	CASSGSPLDEQYF	TGTGCCAGCAGTGGGAGCCCCTTGGACGAGCAGTACTTC
TRBV6-5	-	-	TRBJ1-5	CASSYMFQGRNQPQHF	TGTGCCAGCAGTTATATGTTTCAGGGCCGCAATCAGCCCCAGCATTTT
TRBV15	-	-	TRBJ1-2	CATSKGDLADYGYTF	TGTGCCACCAGCAAAGGGGACCTGGCAGACTATGGCTACACCTTC
TRBV7-9	-	-	TRBJ2-7	CASTQRTSASYEQYF	TGTGCCAGCACCCAGAGGACATCTGCCAGCTACGAGCAGTACTTC
TRBV4-1	-	-	TRBJ1-2	CASSQESGGGYTF	TGCGCCAGCAGCCAAGAGTCAGGTGGTGGCTACACCTTC
TRBV5-1	-	-	TRBJ1-1	CASSPQEMEKTEAFF	TGCGCCAGCAGCCCCCAAGAGATGGAGAAAACTGAAGCTTTCTTT
TRBV5-6	-	-	TRBJ1-2	CASSKFLSWGIDFGYTF	TGTGCCAGCAGCAAATTTCTAAGTTGGGGGATTGACTTTGGCTACACCTTC
TRBV6-2/TRBV6-3	-	-	TRBJ1-2	CASSYRDAANYGYTF	TGTGCCAGCAGTTACAGGGACGCTGCTAACTATGGCTACACCTTC
TRBV29-1	-	TRBD1	TRBJ2-7	CSATTGYEQYF	TGCAGCGCCACGACAGGGTACGAGCAGTACTTC
TRBV5-1	-	-	TRBJ2-7	CASSPGTVTYEQYF	TGCGCCAGCAGCCCAGGGACTGTTACCTACGAGCAGTACTTC
TRBV19	-	-	TRBJ1-2	CASSIVGNGYGYTF	TGTGCCAGTAGTATAGTGGGAAATGGCTATGGCTACACCTTC
TRBV25-1	-	TRBD1	TRBJ2-7	CASSARTGGVSYEQYF	TGTGCCAGCAGTGCTAGGACAGGGGGGGTCTCCTACGAGCAGTACTTC
TRBV27	-	-	TRBJ2-7	CASSLSKGTYEQYF	TGTGCCAGCAGTTTATCGAAAGGGACCTACGAGCAGTACTTC
TRBV7-9	-	-	TRBJ2-5	CASSKPGSTVGGETQYF	TGTGCCAGCAGCAAACCTGGATCGACGGTGGGGGGAGAGACCCAGTACTTC
TRBV6-6	-	-	TRBJ1-1	CATRDKLNTEAFF	TGTGCCACCCGAGACAAGTTGAACACTGAAGCTTTCTTT